These 18 T cell receptor beta chains were sequenced from one sample in a study of T cell repertoires in cytomegalovirus infection. Their recognized antigens are unknown. TCRdb processed the reads anew with MiXCR; each CDR3 protein has one entry. The data contain 49,000 or so distinct CDR3 sequences, approximately 19% of them seen just once; the ten biggest clones take up 40% to 65%. This specimen was CD8+ T cells from cultured PBMCs, taken from culture after CMV antigen stimulation. These receptors came from a human donor in good health (CMV status not recorded). Some clones in this sample may be carry-over from other donors' samples.

In this sample, this clonotype turned up a few times. V gene TRBV7-6 combines with J gene TRBJ2-5, with 8 positions matching TRBD1. Germline lookup yields CDR1 SGHVS and CDR2 FNYEAQ. The CDR3 sequence is 15 residues long. With V trimmed by 2 bases and J by 5 bases, 7 bases remained unmatched. The CDR3 sequence is CASSLLAGGAETQYF. The CDR3 DNA is TGTGCCAGCAGCTTACTCGCAGGGGGCGCTGAGACCCAGTACTTC.

The chain links TRBV30 to TRBJ1-6; TRBD1 matches 8 bases. Germline CDR1 is GTSNPN and CDR2 is SVGIG (reference sequence). Trimming removed 1 base from V and 8 bases from J; junction bases left unmatched: 4. There are 14 residues in the CDR3. The CDR3 protein is CAWSGTGRHSPLHF. CDR3 nucleotides: TGTGCCTGGAGTGGGACAGGGAGGCATTCACCCCTCCACTTT. Supplemented by reference TRBV30 and TRBJ1-6, the full variable domain reads SQTIHQWPATLVQPVGSPLSLECTVEGTSNPNLYWYRQAAGRGLQLLFYSVGIGQISSEVPQNLSASRPQDRQFILSSKKLLLSDSGFYLCAWSGTGRHSPLHFGNGTRLTVT.

This chain links TRBV2 with TRBJ2-7; D perhaps matches TRBD2 (6 bases). Germline V gene data show CDR1 as SNHLY and CDR2 as FYNNEI. This CDR3 spans 16 amino acids. Trimming removed 0 bases from V and 2 bases from J, with 14 bases in between. CDR3 in amino acids: CASSEAGLEPAYEQYF. The CDR3 DNA is TGTGCCAGCAGTGAAGCGGGACTCGAGCCCGCCTACGAGCAGTACTTC.

This chain links TRBV29-1 with TRBJ2-7, with 9 bases aligning to TRBD1. Germline loops: CDR1 SQVTM, CDR2 ANQGSEA. J was trimmed by 4 bases and V by 0 bases; bases with no gene match: 10. This CDR3 comprises 16 residues. The CDR3 DNA sequence: TGCAGCGTTGAAGAGGGACGGACAGGGGACTCTTACGAGCAGTACTTC. Translating gives CSVEEGRTGDSYEQYF.

The V and J genes are TRBV7-9 and TRBJ1-5; TRBD1 is a possible D gene (5 bases). Germline assignment: CDR1 SEHNR and CDR2 FQNEAQ (reference sequence). This CDR3 has 15 residues. V was pared by 5 bases and J by 3 bases, with 14 bases between. The CDR3 sequence: CASSATQGFNQPQHF. The CDR3 coding sequence is TGTGCCAGCAGCGCAACCCAGGGATTCAATCAGCCCCAGCATTTT.

The V call is TRBV7-9, the J call TRBJ2-7; 10 bases are a match to TRBD1. The germline gives CDR1 SEHNR, CDR2 FQNEAQ (reference sequence). This CDR3 contains 15 residues. V trimming: 5 bases; J trimming: 4 bases; junction bases outside the gene matches: 8. The CDR3 DNA reads TGTGCCAGCAGCCCCCGGGACAGGGGTATTTACGAGCAGTACTTC. Protein sequence: CASSPRDRGIYEQYF.

J is TRBJ2-1 and V is TRBV5-8; the D gene is possibly TRBD2 (6 bases). The CDR3 covers 14 residues. V was shortened by 6 bases and J by 6 bases, with 16 bases between the two germline ends. Looked up from germline, CDR1 is SGHTS and CDR2 is YDEGEE. The CDR3 region has the DNA TGTGCCAGCAACACGGGGAGGCTAAGCAATGAGCAGTTCTTC. Translation gives CASNTGRLSNEQFF.

In its sample, this clonotype was seen a few times. The J gene is TRBJ2-5, the V gene TRBV6-5; 9 bases fit TRBD2. Trimming took 10 bases from V and 5 from J; bases not matched to a gene: 17. Germline V gene sequence: CDR1 MNHEY, CDR2 SVGAGI. The CDR3 extends over 16 amino acids. Here the CDR3 reads CATRRRLAVGRETQYF. The CDR3 DNA reads TGTGCCACCCGGCGCAGACTAGCGGTGGGCCGCGAGACCCAGTACTTC.

The J gene is TRBJ2-5, the V gene TRBV28; TRBD1 aligns across 9 bases. Losses at the gene ends were 5 bases for V and 4 bases for J; bases not matched to a gene: 11. CDR1 is MDHEN and CDR2 is SYDVKM in the germline V gene. The CDR3 consists of 16 residues. CDR3 sequence reads: CASSPNYRGQGETQYF. The CDR3 nucleotides are TGTGCCAGCAGTCCCAACTACAGGGGGCAGGGAGAGACCCAGTACTTC.

This clonotype was observed once. J is TRBJ2-3 and V is TRBV27; weak D call: TRBD2 (5 bases). V lost 6 bases, J lost 0 bases, and 13 bases lay in between. This CDR3 region has 15 residues. Germline-derived CDR1 and CDR2 are MNHEY and SMNVEV (reference sequence). The CDR3 coding sequence is TGTGCCAGCAGCCCTTGGCGGGCGAGCACAGATACGCAGTATTTT. Translated, it gives CASSPWRASTDTQYF.

This clonotype was seen a few times. V usage is TRBV30 and J usage is TRBJ2-2; the D call may be TRBD1 or TRBD2 (5 bases each). V shed 4 bases and J shed 4 bases, with 22 bases lying between them. The CDR3 length is 17 residues. CDR1 is GTSNPN and CDR2 is SVGIG in the germline V gene (reference sequence). Written as DNA, the CDR3 is TGTGCCTGGATCCCCGGTCGGGGCCCCAAGATCACCGGGGAGCTGTTTTTT. As protein: CAWIPGRGPKITGELFF.

V is TRBV5-8 and J is TRBJ2-7, with 8 bases fitting TRBD1. Germline V gene lookup returns CDR1 SGHTS and CDR2 YDEGEE. The CDR3 has 14 residues. Trimming cost V 4 bases and J 5 bases; bases outside gene matches: 8. The CDR3 region has the DNA TGTGCCAGCAGCATTCAGGGGGCGCGCCACGAGCAGTACTTC. Protein product: CASSIQGARHEQYF.

The chain combines TRBV3-1 with TRBJ2-5, with 8 bases that match TRBD1. V lost 0 bases, J lost 4 bases, and 4 bases stayed unmatched. Germline V lookup: CDR1 LGHDT, CDR2 YNNKEL (reference sequence). The CDR3 spans 15 residues. In nucleotides, the CDR3 is TGTGCCAGCAGCCAAGATCTGGGGACAGGAGAGACCCAGTACTTC. As protein: CASSQDLGTGETQYF.

The chain carries TRBV4-3 and TRBJ2-3; D remains unclear. Germline V gene lookup returns CDR1 LGHNA and CDR2 YSLEER. The CDR3 runs to 14 residues. V shed 0 bases and J shed 6 bases, with 10 bases lying between them. The CDR3 region has the DNA TGCGCCAGCAGCCAAGAAGCTTACGGGGATACGCAGTATTTT. Its protein product is CASSQEAYGDTQYF.

This clonotype was recorded a few times. V usage is TRBV9 and J usage is TRBJ1-2; TRBD1 aligns across 10 bases. V shed 4 bases, J shed 4 bases, and the junction held 7 bases outside the gene matches. This CDR3 contains 15 residues. The germline CDR1 and CDR2 sequences are SGDLS and YYNGEE. CDR3 in amino acids: CASSKGQGTLYGYTF. The CDR3 nucleotides read TGTGCCAGCAGCAAGGGACAGGGGACTCTCTATGGCTACACCTTC.

This clonotype was observed many times. This chain links TRBV11-2 with TRBJ2-7, with 13 bases identical to TRBD2. There are 15 residues in the CDR3. The V segment lost 5 bases and the J segment 4 bases; nucleotides outside the gene matches: 5. Germline V gives CDR1 SGHAT, CDR2 FQNNGV. CDR3 DNA sequence: TGTGCCAGCAGCCTCGGGACTAGCGGGAAGTACGAGCAGTACTTC. Translated, it gives CASSLGTSGKYEQYF.

This clonotype occurred a few times. The CDR3 is CAWSLNNGETQYF. DNA of the CDR3: TGTGCCTGGTCCTTGAACAATGGGGAGACCCAGTACTTC. The chain recombines TRBV30 with TRBJ2-5; no definite D call. V lost 5 bases and J lost 5, with 15 bases in between. The CDR3 spans 13 residues. Germline V gene lookup returns CDR1 GTSNPN and CDR2 SVGIG (reference sequence).

The V gene is TRBV24-1, the J gene TRBJ2-2; 8 bases agree with TRBD1. V lost 12 bases and J lost 1; bases outside the gene matches: 9. In germline, CDR1 is KGHDR, CDR2 SFDVKD. The CDR3 runs to 15 residues. The chain's CDR3 is CAVSGGWGNTGELFF. DNA for the CDR3: TGTGCCGTGTCAGGGGGCTGGGGGAACACCGGGGAGCTGTTTTTT.